The following is a TCR beta chain sequence with its context. Its antigen is not identified. This sample was taken from a study of OX40 agonist ivuxolimab in advanced cancers. Study-level background: Patients were dosed intravenously with ivuxolimab at 0.01 to 10 mg/kg every 2 weeks. Study-level points and caveats: More expanded clones were found, on average, in CD8+ than in CD4+ T cells.

The V end was cut by 3 bases, the J end by 2 bases, with 13 bases between. The CDR3 consists of 14 residues. Germline CDR1 is SQVTM and CDR2 is ANQGSEA. Prior autoimmune disease or systemic immunosuppression barred patients. Method: immunoSEQ multiplex PCR; TCRdb's copy keeps in-frame clones and lacks some. The sample shows about 43,000 clones, approximately 86% of them seen only once. The chain combines TRBV29-1 with TRBJ1-1; no firm D call. The TCR originated in an adult with an advanced solid tumor such as melanoma, head and neck, liver or kidney cancer. The specimen comprised CD4+ or CD8+ T cells sorted from blood, sampled in a trial of the OX40 agonist ivuxolimab. CDR3 bases: TGCAGCGTTGATGACGGACGCCTAAACACTGAAGCTTTCTTT. This gives the protein CSVDDGRLNTEAFF.